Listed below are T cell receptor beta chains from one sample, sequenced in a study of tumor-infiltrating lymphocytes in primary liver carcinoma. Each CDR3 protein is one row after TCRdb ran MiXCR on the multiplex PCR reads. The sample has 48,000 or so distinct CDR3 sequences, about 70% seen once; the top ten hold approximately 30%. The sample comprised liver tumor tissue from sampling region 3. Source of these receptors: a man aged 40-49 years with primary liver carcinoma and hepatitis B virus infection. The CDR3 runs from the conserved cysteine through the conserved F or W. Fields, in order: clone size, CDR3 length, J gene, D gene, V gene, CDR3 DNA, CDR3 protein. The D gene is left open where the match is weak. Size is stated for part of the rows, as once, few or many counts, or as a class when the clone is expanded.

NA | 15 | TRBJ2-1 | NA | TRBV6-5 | TGTGCCAGCAGTTACGGGAGCGGGTGCTATAATGGGCAGTTCTTC | CASSYGSGCYNGQFF
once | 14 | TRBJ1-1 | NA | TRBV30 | TGTGCCTGGAGCGCGGGAAGATGGAACACTGAAGCTTTCTTT | CAWSAGRWNTEAFF
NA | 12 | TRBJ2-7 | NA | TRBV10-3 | TGTGCCATCAGTGAGTCGACGGACGCGCAGTGCTTC | CAISESTDAQCF
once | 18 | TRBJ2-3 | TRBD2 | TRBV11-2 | TGTGCCAACAACTTGAGGGGACTAGACGCCCTTAGCACAGATACGCAGTATTTT | CANNLRGLDALSTDTQYF
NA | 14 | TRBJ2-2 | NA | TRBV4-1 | TGCGCCAGCAGCCCCTCCACCGAGGCTGGGGAGCTGTTTTTT | CASSPSTEAGELFF
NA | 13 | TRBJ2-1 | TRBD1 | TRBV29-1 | TGCAGCGTAGCCGGGACAGGGTGTCTAGAGCAATTCTTC | CSVAGTGCLEQFF
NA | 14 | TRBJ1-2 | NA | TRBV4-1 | TGCGCCAGTAGCCCTAGAGAAGGGCGCTGTGGCTACACCTTC | CASSPREGRCGYTF
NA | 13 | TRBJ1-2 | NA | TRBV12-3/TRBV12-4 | TGTGCCAGCAGTTTAGTCGAAAGGTCTGGCTGCACCTTC | CASSLVERSGCTF
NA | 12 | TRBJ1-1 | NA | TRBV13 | TGTGCCAGCAGCTTAGTCCGCACTGAAACTTTCTTT | CASSLVRTETFF
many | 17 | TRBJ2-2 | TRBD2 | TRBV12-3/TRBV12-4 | TGTGCCAGCAGTCCTCTAGCGGGAGCGGCGGGAACCGGGGAGCTGTTTTTT | CASSPLAGAAGTGELFF
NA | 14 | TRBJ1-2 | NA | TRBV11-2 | TGTCCCAGCAGCCTAGTAGAGGGTTTCTATGGCTACACCTTC | CPSSLVEGFYGYTF
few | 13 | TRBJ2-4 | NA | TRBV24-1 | TGTGCCACCAGTGACCCAAACGGGGGCGGTATGTACTTC | CATSDPNGGGMYF
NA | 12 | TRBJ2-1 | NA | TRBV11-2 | TGTACCAGCAACTTAGTCGGGAATGAACAGTTCTTC | CTSNLVGNEQFF
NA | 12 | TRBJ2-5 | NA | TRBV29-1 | TGCAGCTCCGAACAGGGTCAAGAAACCCAGTACTTC | CSSEQGQETQYF